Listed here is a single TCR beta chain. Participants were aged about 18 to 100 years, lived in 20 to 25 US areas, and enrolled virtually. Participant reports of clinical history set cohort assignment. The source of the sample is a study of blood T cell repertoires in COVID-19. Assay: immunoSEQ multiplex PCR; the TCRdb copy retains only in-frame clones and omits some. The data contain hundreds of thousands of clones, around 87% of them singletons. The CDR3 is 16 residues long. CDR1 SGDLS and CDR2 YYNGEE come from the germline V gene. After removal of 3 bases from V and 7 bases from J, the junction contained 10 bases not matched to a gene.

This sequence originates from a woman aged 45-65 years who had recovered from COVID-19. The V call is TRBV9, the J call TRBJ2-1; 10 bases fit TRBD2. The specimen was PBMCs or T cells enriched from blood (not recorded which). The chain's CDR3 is CASSASPETSGNEQFF. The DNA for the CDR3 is TGTGCCAGCAGCGCCAGCCCTGAGACTAGCGGGAATGAGCAGTTCTTC. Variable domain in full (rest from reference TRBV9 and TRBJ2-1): DSGVTQTPKHLITATGQRVTLRCSPRSGDLSVYWYQQSLDQGLQFLIQYYNGEERAKGNILERFSAQQFPDLHSELNLSSLELGDSALYFCASSASPETSGNEQFFGPGTRLTVL.